The 10 T cell receptor beta chains below all came from one sample that was sequenced in a study of T cells after yellow fever vaccination. In TCRdb, the 5' RACE reads were re-called with MiXCR into one record per CDR3 protein. The sample has under 300,000 distinct CDR3 sequences, 6.9% seen once; the top ten hold approximately 0.85%. Sequencing used CD4+ T cells sorted from PBMCs, obtained 15 days after the yellow fever booster vaccination. These receptors were obtained from a man aged 25 to 40 who received the YFV17D yellow fever vaccine.

This clonotype was recorded a few times. The chain carries TRBV20-1 and TRBJ2-3; 11 nucleotides agree with TRBD2. Trimming removed 5 bases from V and 14 bases from J; junction bases left unmatched: 6. The CDR3 contains 11 residues. CDR1 and CDR2 from the germline V gene are DFQATT and SNEGSKA (reference sequence). This chain's CDR3 is CSAPTSGRRYF. CDR3 nucleotides: TGCAGTGCTCCAACTAGCGGGAGAAGGTATTTT.

This clonotype was detected a few times. The V call is TRBV29-1, the J call TRBJ2-2, with 14 nucleotides matching TRBD2. Unmatched junction bases numbered 7, after V lost 6 bases and J lost 7 bases. The CDR3 sequence is 15 residues long. Per germline, CDR1 SQVTM and CDR2 ANQGSEA. CDR3 loop: CSVAVGLAGVGELFF. In DNA form, the CDR3 reads TGCAGCGTAGCCGTGGGACTAGCGGGAGTCGGGGAGCTGTTTTTT.

This clonotype was counted only a few times. V gene TRBV5-4 combines with J gene TRBJ2-5; 12 bases match TRBD2. Trimming took 4 bases from V and 5 from J; bases not matched to a gene: 6. CDR1 and CDR2 from the germline V gene are SGHNT and YYREEE (reference sequence). This CDR3 has 15 residues. The CDR3 sequence is CASSTRLAGEETQYF. In DNA, the CDR3 is TGTGCCAGCAGCACGCGACTAGCGGGAGAGGAGACCCAGTACTTC.

The rearrangement links TRBV6-5 to TRBJ2-7; D possibly corresponds to TRBD1 (5 bases). V gave up 0 bases and J gave up 8 bases, with 11 bases separating them. The CDR3 runs 13 residues. The V gene's germline CDR1 is MNHEY and CDR2 SVGAGI. The CDR3 DNA sequence: TGTGCCAGCAGTTACTCGGTCCCAGGGCAGCAGTACTTC. Protein: CASSYSVPGQQYF.

V gene TRBV5-1 combines with J gene TRBJ2-7; 7 nucleotides align to TRBD1. Germline CDR1 and CDR2: SGHRS and YFSETQ. CDR3 length: 15 amino acids. V dropped 4 bases and J dropped 1; count of bases not matched to a gene: 8. For the CDR3, the DNA is TGCGCCAGCAGCCCCGGGACAGCCATATCCTACGAGCAGTACTTC. As protein: CASSPGTAISYEQYF. The whole variable domain, filled in from reference TRBV5-1 and TRBJ2-7, reads KAGVTQTPRYLIKTRGQQVTLSCSPISGHRSVSWYQQTPGQGLQFLFEYFSETQRNKGNFPGRFSGRQFSNSRSEMNVSTLELGDSALYLCASSPGTAISYEQYFGPGTRLTVT.

The rearrangement joins TRBV5-8 to TRBJ1-5, with 8 bases aligning to TRBD1. The ends lost 6 bases at V and 4 bases at J; junction bases unmatched: 9. The CDR3 sequence is 15 residues long. Germline V gene data show CDR1 as SGHTS and CDR2 as YDEGEE. The CDR3 spells CASTPGQGGNQPQHF. Written as DNA, the CDR3 is TGTGCCAGCACCCCCGGACAGGGAGGAAATCAGCCCCAGCATTTT.

This clonotype was observed a few times. The rearrangement joins TRBV14 to TRBJ2-4, with D uncertain. This CDR3 contains 16 residues. Germline V gene sequence: CDR1 SGHDN, CDR2 FVKESK. Trimming took off 1 base at V and 1 base at J, with 11 bases between the two ends. The CDR3 nucleotides read TGTGCCAGCAGCCAAGGGGGTATGAGTGCCAAAAACATTCAGTACTTC. Amino acids: CASSQGGMSAKNIQYF.

J is TRBJ2-2 and V is TRBV19; perhaps TRBD1 as D (6 bases). CDR1 and CDR2 (germline): LNHDA, SQIVND (reference sequence). The CDR3 is made up of 16 amino acids. V dropped 7 bases and J dropped 3 bases, with 18 bases sitting between them. In nucleotides, the CDR3 is TGTGCCAGTACACAACAGGGAAGGAAGGACACCGGGGAGCTGTTTTTT. Its protein product is CASTQQGRKDTGELFF.

The chain uses TRBV20-1 and TRBJ2-1, with D perhaps TRBD2 (6 bases). The CDR3 contains 16 residues. Germline lookup yields CDR1 DFQATT and CDR2 SNEGSKA (reference sequence). Trimming took off 3 bases at V and 8 bases at J, with 23 bases between the two ends. The CDR3 region is CSASGYGSSAVDEQFF. The CDR3 DNA follows: TGCAGTGCTAGTGGTTACGGGAGTTCCGCGGTCGATGAGCAGTTCTTC.

This clonotype was seen a handful of times. The chain combines TRBV6-2 or TRBV6-3 with TRBJ1-5; D is uncertain. The CDR3 totals 14 residues. V gave up 6 bases and J gave up 1 base, with 10 bases separating them. From germline, CDR1 is MNHEY and CDR2 SVGEGT. Written as DNA, the CDR3 is TGTGCCAGCAGGTCCGAGACAAGCAATCAGCCCCAGCATTTT. This gives the protein CASRSETSNQPQHF.